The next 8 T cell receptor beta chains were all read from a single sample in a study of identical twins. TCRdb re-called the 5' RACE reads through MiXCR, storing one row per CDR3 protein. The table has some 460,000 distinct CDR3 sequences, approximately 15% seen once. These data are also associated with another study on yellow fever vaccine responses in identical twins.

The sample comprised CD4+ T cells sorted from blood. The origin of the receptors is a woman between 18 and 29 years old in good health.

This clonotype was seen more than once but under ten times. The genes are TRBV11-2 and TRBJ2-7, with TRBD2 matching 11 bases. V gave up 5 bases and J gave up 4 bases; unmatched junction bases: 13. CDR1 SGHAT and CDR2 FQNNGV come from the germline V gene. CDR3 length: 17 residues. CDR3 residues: CASSRRLSGRASYEQYF. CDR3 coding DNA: TGTGCCAGCAGCCGAAGGCTTAGCGGGAGGGCCTCTTACGAGCAGTACTTC.

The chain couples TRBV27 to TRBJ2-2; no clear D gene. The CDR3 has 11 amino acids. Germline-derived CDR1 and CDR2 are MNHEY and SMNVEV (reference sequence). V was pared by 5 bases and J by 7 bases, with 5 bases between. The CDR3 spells CASSKGGELFF. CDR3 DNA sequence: TGTGCCAGCAGTAAAGGCGGGGAGCTGTTTTTT.

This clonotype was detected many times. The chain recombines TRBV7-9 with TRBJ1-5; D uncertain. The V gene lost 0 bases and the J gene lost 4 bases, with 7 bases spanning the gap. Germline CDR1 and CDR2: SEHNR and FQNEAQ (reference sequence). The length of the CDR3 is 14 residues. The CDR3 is CASSLASGNQPQHF. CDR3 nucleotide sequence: TGTGCCAGCAGCTTAGCCTCGGGGAATCAGCCCCAGCATTTT.

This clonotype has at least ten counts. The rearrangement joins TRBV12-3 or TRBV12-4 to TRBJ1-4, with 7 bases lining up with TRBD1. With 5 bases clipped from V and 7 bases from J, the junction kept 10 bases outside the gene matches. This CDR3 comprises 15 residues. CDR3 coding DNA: TGTGCCAGCAGTCCGCCGGGACAGACCTCTGAAAAACTGTTTTTT. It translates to CASSPPGQTSEKLFF.

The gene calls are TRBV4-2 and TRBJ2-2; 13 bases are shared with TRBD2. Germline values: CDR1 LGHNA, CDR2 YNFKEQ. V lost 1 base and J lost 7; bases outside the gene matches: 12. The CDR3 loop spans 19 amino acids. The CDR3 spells CASSQATSGRVVRIGELFF. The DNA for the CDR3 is TGTGCCAGCAGCCAAGCAACTAGCGGGAGGGTGGTTCGAATCGGGGAGCTGTTTTTT.

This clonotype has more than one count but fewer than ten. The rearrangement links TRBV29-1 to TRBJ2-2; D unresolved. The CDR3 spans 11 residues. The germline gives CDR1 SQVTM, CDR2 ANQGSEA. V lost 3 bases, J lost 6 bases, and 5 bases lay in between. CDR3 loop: CSVEAPGELFF. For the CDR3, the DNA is TGCAGCGTTGAGGCCCCCGGGGAGCTGTTTTTT.

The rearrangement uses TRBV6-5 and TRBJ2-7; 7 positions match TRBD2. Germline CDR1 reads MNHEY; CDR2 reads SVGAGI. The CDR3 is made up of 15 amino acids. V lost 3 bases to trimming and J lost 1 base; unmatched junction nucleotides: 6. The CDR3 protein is CASSYLSGASYEQYF. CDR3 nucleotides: TGTGCCAGCAGTTATTTGAGCGGGGCATCCTACGAGCAGTACTTC.

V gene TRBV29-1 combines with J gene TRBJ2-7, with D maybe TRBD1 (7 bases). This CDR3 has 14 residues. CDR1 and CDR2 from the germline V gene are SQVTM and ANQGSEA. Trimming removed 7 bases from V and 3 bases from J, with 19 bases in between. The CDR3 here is CSAEGDRHSYEQYF. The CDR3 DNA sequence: TGCAGCGCGGAGGGGGACAGACACAGCTACGAGCAGTACTTC.